These 20 T cell receptor beta chains originate from one sample sequenced in a study of OX40 agonist ivuxolimab in advanced cancers. This table comes from immunoSEQ multiplex PCR, and its TCRdb copy is limited to in-frame clones, with some not included. The data contain tens of thousands of clones, over 75% of them singletons. Sequences were derived from CD4+ or CD8+ T cells sorted from blood, sampled in a trial of the OX40 agonist ivuxolimab. All receptors come from an adult with an advanced solid tumor such as melanoma, head and neck, liver or kidney cancer.

The count of this clone is one. The chain couples TRBV28 to TRBJ2-3; 9 bases agree with TRBD2. The length of the CDR3 is 15 residues. The ends lost 6 bases at V and 3 bases at J; junction bases unmatched: 7. Germline loops: CDR1 MDHEN, CDR2 SYDVKM. The CDR3 loop is CASREISGRTDTQYF. The CDR3 DNA reads as TGTGCCAGCAGGGAGATTAGCGGGAGAACAGATACGCAGTATTTT.

This chain uses TRBV28 with TRBJ1-1; the D is unclear. The V and J ends lost 6 bases and 11 bases respectively, with 22 bases between them. CDR1 MDHEN and CDR2 SYDVKM come from the germline V gene. The CDR3 totals 14 residues. The DNA of the CDR3 is TGTGCCAGCAGCTTGACCACTCCCCCCCCACGGGCTTTCTTT. Protein sequence: CASSLTTPPPRAFF.

The chain couples TRBV6-1 to TRBJ1-5; D uncertain. V lost 1 base and J 6 bases, leaving 4 bases between the germline ends. The CDR3 runs to 12 residues. Germline V gene lookup returns CDR1 MNHNS and CDR2 SASEGT. Written as DNA, the CDR3 is TGTGCCAGCAGTGAAGGGAGTCAGCCCCAGCATTTT. Its translation: CASSEGSQPQHF.

The chain carries TRBV19 and TRBJ2-1, with 13 positions matching TRBD2. The germline gives CDR1 LNHDA, CDR2 SQIVND (reference sequence). CDR3 size: 16 residues. With V trimmed by 5 bases and J by 4 bases, 5 bases remained unmatched. The CDR3 DNA reads TGTGCCAGTAGTCCCCGGACTAGCGGGAGTTACAATGAGCAGTTCTTC. Amino acids: CASSPRTSGSYNEQFF.

The rearrangement joins TRBV6-5 to TRBJ2-2; TRBD1 matches at 8 bases. Germline V gene data show CDR1 as MNHEY and CDR2 as SVGAGI. Unmatched junction bases numbered 5, after V lost 1 base and J lost 7 bases. This CDR3 is built from 15 residues. The CDR3 loop is CASSYFRGPDGELFF. CDR3 DNA sequence: TGTGCCAGCAGTTACTTCAGGGGGCCTGACGGGGAGCTGTTTTTT.

The chain has TRBV18 and TRBJ2-5, with D tentatively TRBD1 (5 bases). This CDR3 region has 15 residues. V was trimmed by 2 bases and J by 0 bases, leaving 10 bases between them. The germline V gene encodes CDR1 KGHSH and CDR2 LQKENI. CDR3 loop: CASSPGALYQETQYF. The CDR3 DNA sequence: TGTGCCAGCTCACCAGGGGCCCTGTACCAAGAGACCCAGTACTTC.

The genes are TRBV15 and TRBJ2-3; perhaps TRBD2 as D (5 bases). CDR1 LNHNV and CDR2 YYDKDF come from the germline V gene (reference sequence). This CDR3 comprises 13 residues. V dropped 1 base and J dropped 4 bases, with 6 bases sitting between them. CDR3 nucleotide sequence: TGTGCCACCAGCAGAGGGGAGTCAGATACGCAGTATTTT. Protein product: CATSRGESDTQYF. Looking up the rest from reference TRBV15 and TRBJ2-3 gives the full variable domain: DAMVIQNPRYQVTQFGKPVTLSCSQTLNHNVMYWYQQKSSQAPKLLFHYYDKDFNNEADTPDNFQSRRPNTSFCFLDIRSPGLGDTAMYLCATSRGESDTQYFGPGTRLTVL.

This clone was counted a single time. The rearrangement links TRBV7-9 to TRBJ2-7, with 13 bases that match TRBD2. Trimming removed 5 bases from V and 5 bases from J; junction bases left unmatched: 9. Germline loops: CDR1 SEHNR, CDR2 FQNEAQ (reference sequence). The CDR3 spans 16 residues. The CDR3 DNA follows: TGTGCCAGCAGCCAATGGACTAGCGGGAGTGTCGACGAGCAGTACTTC. Its protein product is CASSQWTSGSVDEQYF.

This chain connects TRBV14 to TRBJ2-3; D uncertain. V was shortened by 4 bases and J by 0 bases, with 11 bases between the two germline ends. CDR1 is SGHDN and CDR2 is FVKESK in the germline V gene. This CDR3 spans 15 amino acids. Written as DNA, the CDR3 is TGTGCCAGCAGCCGCCAATTAGCTAGCACAGATACGCAGTATTTT. It yields the protein CASSRQLASTDTQYF. The full variable domain, completed using reference TRBV14 and TRBJ2-3, is EAGVTQFPSHSVIEKGQTVTLRCDPISGHDNLYWYRRVMGKEIKFLLHFVKESKQDESGMPNNRFLAERTGGTYSTLKVQPAELEDSGVYFCASSRQLASTDTQYFGPGTRLTVL.

This clone has just one count. The chain carries TRBV2 and TRBJ2-2, with 10 nucleotides matching TRBD2. CDR1 and CDR2 from the germline V gene are SNHLY and FYNNEI. V lost 0 bases to trimming and J lost 8 bases; unmatched junction nucleotides: 9. CDR3 length: 17 residues. For the CDR3, the DNA is TGTGCCAGCAGTGAAGCTTTTGGACTAGCGGCTCAGGGGGAGCTGTTTTTT. Translated, it gives CASSEAFGLAAQGELFF. Variable domain in full (rest from reference TRBV2 and TRBJ2-2): EPEVTQTPSHQVTQMGQEVILRCVPISNHLYFYWYRQILGQKVEFLVSFYNNEISEKSEIFDDQFSVERPDGSNFTLKIRSTKLEDSAMYFCASSEAFGLAAQGELFFGEGSRLTVL.

This chain uses TRBV18 with TRBJ2-3; unclear D gene. Trimming shortened V by 6 bases and J by 8 bases, and 15 bases separated the two germline ends. This CDR3 contains 13 residues. Germline V CDR1 and CDR2: KGHSH, LQKENI. The CDR3 DNA reads TGTGCCAGCTCCGATAGTGGGGTTGGTACGCAGTATTTT. Translating it yields CASSDSGVGTQYF.

CDR3: CASRWEGGELFF. Written as DNA, the CDR3 is TGCGCCAGCAGGTGGGAGGGCGGGGAGCTGTTTTTT. The rearrangement links TRBV10-2 to TRBJ2-2; TRBD2 aligns across 7 bases. Germline lookup yields CDR1 WSHSY and CDR2 SAAADI. The V gene end was trimmed by 6 bases and the J gene end by 7 bases; junction bases not matched to a gene: 2. The length of the CDR3 is 12 residues.

The chain has TRBV15 and TRBJ1-6; D gene ambiguous. This CDR3 region has 14 residues. Germline CDR1 is LNHNV and CDR2 is YYDKDF (reference sequence). Trimming removed 0 bases at V and 7 bases at J, with 7 bases between. The CDR3 sequence: CATSRDRSNSPLHF. CDR3 coding DNA: TGTGCCACCAGCAGAGATAGGTCGAATTCACCCCTCCACTTT.

As to this clone: At one boundary the junction diverges from the germline segment, which might be a read error. The rearrangement links TRBV18 to TRBJ2-3; D not certain. The CDR3 totals 14 residues. Germline assignment: CDR1 KGHSH and CDR2 LQKENI. CDR3 sequence (DNA): TGTGCCAGCTCACCGGCGAGAAGCACAGATGCGCAGTATTTT. This sequence encodes CASSPARSTDAQYF.

V is TRBV7-2 and J is TRBJ2-1; D is perhaps TRBD2 (6 bases). CDR3 length: 14 amino acids. In germline, CDR1 is SGHTA, CDR2 FQGNSA. Trimming cost V 6 bases and J 3 bases, with 12 bases left between them. The CDR3 DNA is TGTGCCAGCAGACATTCCGGGAGCTACAATGAGCAGTTCTTC. Amino acid sequence: CASRHSGSYNEQFF.

The rearrangement uses TRBV7-9 and TRBJ2-1, with D possibly matching TRBD1 (7 bases). The CDR3 extends over 16 amino acids. With 5 bases removed from V and 7 bases from J, the gap between germline ends came to 21 bases. CDR1 is SEHNR, CDR2 FQNEAQ, per germline (reference sequence). The CDR3 sequence: CASSPVRGAVSNEQFF. The DNA of the CDR3 is TGTGCCAGCAGCCCCGTCAGGGGGGCCGTGAGTAATGAGCAGTTCTTC.

This rearrangement joins TRBV4-2 to TRBJ2-5; TRBD1 might be the D (6 bases). This CDR3 comprises 14 residues. Deletions cut 8 bases from V and 4 bases from J, with 17 bases between. Germline CDR1 LGHNA, CDR2 YNFKEQ. In nucleotides, the CDR3 is TGTGCCAGCTCCCAAGAGGCCAGGGGAGAGACCCAGTACTTC. This sequence encodes CASSQEARGETQYF.

The chain joins TRBV7-8 to TRBJ2-3; the match to TRBD2 covers 7 bases. The V gene's germline CDR1 is SGHVS and CDR2 FQNEAQ. J gave up 1 base and V 3 bases, and 4 bases lay outside the gene matches. The CDR3 extends over 15 amino acids. Here the CDR3 reads CASSFTSARTDTQYF. The CDR3, as DNA: TGTGCCAGCAGCTTTACTAGCGCCCGCACAGATACGCAGTATTTT.

The chain carries TRBV4-1 and TRBJ2-2, with 8 nucleotides matching TRBD2. Trimming removed 1 base from V and 1 base from J; junction bases left unmatched: 11. The CDR3 is made up of 19 amino acids. Germline V gene lookup returns CDR1 MGHRA and CDR2 YSYEKL. CDR3 bases: TGCGCCAGCAGCCAAGTTGGTCCGGCGGGGGGTAAGAACACCGGGGAGCTGTTTTTT. It codes for CASSQVGPAGGKNTGELFF.

The chain uses TRBV27 and TRBJ1-5, with D perhaps matching TRBD1 (5 bases). Germline assignment: CDR1 MNHEY and CDR2 SMNVEV (reference sequence). V was trimmed by 11 bases and J by 6 bases, leaving 17 bases between them. CDR3 length equals 13 residues. CDR3 loop: CAASLGVGQPQHF. The CDR3 nucleotides are TGTGCCGCTTCGTTGGGGGTTGGTCAGCCCCAGCATTTT.